What follows describes a single T cell receptor (beta chain). These data originate in a study of Graves' ophthalmopathy and Graves' hyperthyroidism. Amplification targeted the TCR beta CDR3 regions, with RNA transcripts as the source material. After a first-round RT-PCR with HTBI primers, a second-round multiplex PCR was run. TCRdb reprocessed the multiplex PCR reads via MiXCR and lists one record per CDR3 protein. This table holds around 400,000 distinct CDR3 sequences, 18% found once. All donors with ophthalmopathy were recorded as having moderate-to-severe activity, CAS ≥3, NOSPECS ≥4 and a duration under 3 months. The evidence that diagnosis relied on was clinical symptoms, serum thyroxine, TRAb, thyroid ultrasound and orbital computed tomography. The starting material, approximately 10 ml of fresh peripheral blood, provided the PBMCs. CDR3 size: 14 residues. Looked up from germline, CDR1 is SQVTM and CDR2 is ANQGSEA. The germline V and J ends were trimmed by 4 bases and 2 bases, with 15 bases remaining between them.

The V and J genes are TRBV29-1 and TRBJ2-7; D may correspond to TRBD1 or TRBD2 (6 bases each). This clonotype was obtained from a woman aged 18 to 35 with Graves' ophthalmopathy. Sequencing was performed on peripheral blood. Here the CDR3 reads CSVGVVGGTYEQYF. The CDR3 DNA reads as TGCAGCGTTGGGGTAGTGGGGGGCACCTACGAGCAGTACTTC.